Below are 11 T cell receptor beta chains sequenced from a single sample in a study of shared clonotypes between healthy human individuals. Positively selected for CCR7, the CD45RO-negative cells used as naive CD8 cells excluded terminally differentiated effector memory CD45RA+ cells. TCRdb's copy holds only in-frame clones and misses some; the assay was immunoSEQ multiplex PCR. This table has over 2,000,000 clones, about 93% appearing once. Sequencing was done on a sample of naive CD8+ T cells from PBMCs. These receptors all come from a man between 18 and 29 years old in good health. Some clones in this sample may be carry-over from other donors' samples.

The V call is TRBV5-4, the J call TRBJ2-1; D is uncertain. Looked up from germline, CDR1 is SGHNT and CDR2 is YYREEE (reference sequence). The CDR3 loop spans 13 amino acids. V shed 0 bases and J shed 9 bases, with 10 bases lying between them. CDR3 loop: CASSLDRSGEQFF. CDR3 sequence (DNA): TGTGCCAGCAGCTTGGATCGGAGTGGTGAGCAGTTCTTC. The whole variable domain, filled in from reference TRBV5-4 and TRBJ2-1, reads ETGVTQSPTHLIKTRGQQVTLRCSSQSGHNTVSWYQQALGQGPQFIFQYYREEENGRGNFPPRFSGLQFPNYSSELNVNALELDDSALYLCASSLDRSGEQFFGPGTRLTVL.

The chain combines TRBV7-9 with TRBJ1-1; D is unclear. The CDR3 totals 14 residues. CDR1 SEHNR and CDR2 FQNEAQ come from the germline V gene (reference sequence). The V gene lost 1 base and the J gene lost 7 bases, with 13 bases spanning the gap. Written as DNA, the CDR3 is TGTGCCAGCAGCTTAGTCCGTAGGGAAAATGAAGCTTTCTTT. Protein sequence: CASSLVRRENEAFF. Variable domain in full (rest from reference TRBV7-9 and TRBJ1-1): DTGVSQNPRHKITKRGQNVTFRCDPISEHNRLYWYRQTLGQGPEFLTYFQNEAQLEKSRLLSDRFSAERPKGSFSTLEIQRTEQGDSAMYLCASSLVRRENEAFFGQGTRLTVV.

V usage is TRBV7-9 and J usage is TRBJ2-1; a weak D match, TRBD2 (5 bases). There are 15 residues in the CDR3. V was cut by 5 bases and J by 4 bases, with 15 bases left in between. Germline CDR1 and CDR2: SEHNR and FQNEAQ (reference sequence). The CDR3 DNA sequence: TGTGCCAGCAGCCCCCCTTTTGGGAGATACAATGAGCAGTTCTTC. Protein sequence: CASSPPFGRYNEQFF.

In this sample, this clone turned up once. The rearrangement uses TRBV7-6 and TRBJ2-1; TRBD1 matches 9 bases. The trim removed 4 bases at V and 9 bases at J, leaving 13 bases unmatched. CDR3 size: 16 residues. CDR1 SGHVS and CDR2 FNYEAQ come from the germline V gene. The CDR3 protein is CASSSRQGVDIGEQFF. DNA of the CDR3: TGTGCCAGCAGCTCTAGACAGGGGGTTGATATTGGTGAGCAGTTCTTC. Drawing the rest from reference TRBV7-6 and TRBJ2-1, the complete variable domain is GAGVSQSPRYKVTKRGQDVALRCDPISGHVSLYWYRQALGQGPEFLTYFNYEAQQDKSGLPNDRFSAERPEGSISTLTIQRTEQRDSAMYRCASSSRQGVDIGEQFFGPGTRLTVL.

This clone was recorded only once. The genes are TRBV25-1 and TRBJ1-2; no clear D gene. The CDR3 length is 12 residues. Germline V gene lookup returns CDR1 MGHDK and CDR2 SYGVNS. V dropped 1 base and J dropped 4 bases, with 4 bases sitting between them. Written as DNA, the CDR3 is TGTGCCAGCAGTGAATCGAGCTATGGCTACACCTTC. Its translation: CASSESSYGYTF.

Here the CDR3 DNA reads TGTGCCAGCAGTTCTTTGAGGGGCGAGCAGTTCTTC. This translates into CASSSLRGEQFF. The rearrangement uses TRBV27 and TRBJ2-1; D could derive from TRBD1 or TRBD2 (5 bases each). The CDR3 is 12 residues long. V shed 4 bases and J shed 10 bases, with 11 bases lying between them. Looked up from germline, CDR1 is MNHEY and CDR2 is SMNVEV (reference sequence).

Worth noting for this clone: The same CDR3 also results from other DNA sequences found in this sample. The chain has TRBV5-6 and TRBJ1-2; 8 bases agree with TRBD1. The CDR3 length is 13 residues. CDR1 is SGHDT and CDR2 is YYEEEE in the germline V gene. The V and J ends lost 0 bases and 8 bases, in that order; junction bases with no gene match: 3. The CDR3 loop is CASSLGTGSGYTF. The CDR3 DNA reads TGTGCCAGCAGCTTGGGGACAGGGAGCGGCTACACCTTC.

This sequence joins TRBV4-2 and TRBJ2-7; D remains ambiguous. The V end lost 1 base, the J end lost 7 bases, and 14 bases lay between the germline ends. The CDR3 has 14 amino acids. In germline, CDR1 is LGHNA, CDR2 YNFKEQ. For the CDR3, the DNA is TGTGCCAGCAGCCAAGGGAAAGAGACGGCGGAGCAGTACTTC. Residues: CASSQGKETAEQYF.

This clone was seen only a few times. Different DNA sequences within this sample yield the same CDR3. The chain carries TRBV28 and TRBJ2-7; D is ambiguous. Germline V gene sequence: CDR1 MDHEN, CDR2 SYDVKM. This CDR3 region has 11 residues. V was trimmed by 2 bases and J by 3 bases, leaving 2 bases between them. CDR3 loop: CASSLGYEQYF. The DNA for the CDR3 is TGTGCCAGCAGTTTAGGCTACGAGCAGTACTTC.

The chain is built from TRBV19 and TRBJ2-3; D perhaps matches TRBD2 (5 bases). Trimming took 6 bases from V and 6 from J, leaving 16 bases between them. The germline CDR1 and CDR2 sequences are LNHDA and SQIVND (reference sequence). This CDR3 spans 14 amino acids. The DNA for the CDR3 is TGTGCCAGTAGCCCAACGAGGGCCGGTGATACGCAGTATTTT. It codes for CASSPTRAGDTQYF.

The rearrangement uses TRBV30 and TRBJ1-1; no firm D call. Looked up from germline, CDR1 is GTSNPN and CDR2 is SVGIG (reference sequence). The CDR3 totals 11 residues. Trimming removed 8 bases at V and 0 bases at J, with 7 bases between. The CDR3 spells CALTLNTEAFF. As DNA, the CDR3 is TGTGCCCTGACATTGAACACTGAAGCTTTCTTT.